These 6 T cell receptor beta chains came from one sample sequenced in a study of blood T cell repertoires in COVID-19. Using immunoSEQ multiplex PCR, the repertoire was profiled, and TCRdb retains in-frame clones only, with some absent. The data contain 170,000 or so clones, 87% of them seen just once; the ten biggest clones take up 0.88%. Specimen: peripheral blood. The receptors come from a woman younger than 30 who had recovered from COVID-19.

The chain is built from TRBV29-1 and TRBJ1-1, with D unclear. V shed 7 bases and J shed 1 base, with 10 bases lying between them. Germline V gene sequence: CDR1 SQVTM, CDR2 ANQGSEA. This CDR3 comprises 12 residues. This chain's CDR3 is CSAGGENTEAFF. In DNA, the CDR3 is TGCAGCGCTGGAGGAGAGAACACTGAAGCTTTCTTT.

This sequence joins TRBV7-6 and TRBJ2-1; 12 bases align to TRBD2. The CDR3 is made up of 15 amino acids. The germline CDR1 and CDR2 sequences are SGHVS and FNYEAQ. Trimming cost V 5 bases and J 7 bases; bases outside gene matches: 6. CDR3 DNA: TGTGCCAGCAGCCACCGGACTAGCGGGACGAATGAGCAGTTCTTC. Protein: CASSHRTSGTNEQFF.

CDR3 amino acids: CASSLEGGGSPLHF. The CDR3 region has the DNA TGTGCCAGCAGCTTGGAAGGGGGGGGTTCACCCCTCCACTTT. This chain links TRBV5-4 with TRBJ1-6; D is perhaps TRBD1 (6 bases). There are 14 residues in the CDR3. CDR1 is SGHNT and CDR2 is YYREEE in the germline V gene (reference sequence). The V and J ends lost 0 bases and 9 bases respectively, with 10 bases between them.

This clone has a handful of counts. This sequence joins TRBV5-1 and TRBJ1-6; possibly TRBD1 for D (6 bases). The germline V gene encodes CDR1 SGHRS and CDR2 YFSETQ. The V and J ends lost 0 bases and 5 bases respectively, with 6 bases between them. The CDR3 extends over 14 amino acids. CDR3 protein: CASSLGTDNSPLHF. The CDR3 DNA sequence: TGCGCCAGCAGCTTGGGGACAGATAATTCACCCCTCCACTTT.

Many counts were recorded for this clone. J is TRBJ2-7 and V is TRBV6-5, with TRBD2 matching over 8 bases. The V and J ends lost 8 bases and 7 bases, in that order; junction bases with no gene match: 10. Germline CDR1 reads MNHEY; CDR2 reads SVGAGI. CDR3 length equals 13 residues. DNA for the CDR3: TGTGCCAGCCTTAGCGGGGCCAACGGGGAGCAGTACTTC. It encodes CASLSGANGEQYF.

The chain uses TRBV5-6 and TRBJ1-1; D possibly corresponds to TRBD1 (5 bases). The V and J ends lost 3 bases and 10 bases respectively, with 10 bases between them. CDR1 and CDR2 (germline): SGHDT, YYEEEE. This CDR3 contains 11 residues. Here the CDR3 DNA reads TGTGCCAGCAGCTCAACAGGATCAGCTTTCTTT. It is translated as CASSSTGSAFF.